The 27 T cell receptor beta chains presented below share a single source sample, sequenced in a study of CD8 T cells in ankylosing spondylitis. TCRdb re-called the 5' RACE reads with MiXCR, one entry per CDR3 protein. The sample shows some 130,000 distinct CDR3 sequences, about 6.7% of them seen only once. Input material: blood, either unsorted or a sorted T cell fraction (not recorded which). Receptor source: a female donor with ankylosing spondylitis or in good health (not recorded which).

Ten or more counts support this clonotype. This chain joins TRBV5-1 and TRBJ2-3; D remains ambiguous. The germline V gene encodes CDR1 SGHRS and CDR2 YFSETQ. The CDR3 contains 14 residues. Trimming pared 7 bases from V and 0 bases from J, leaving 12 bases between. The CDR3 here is CASGEGVSTDTQYF. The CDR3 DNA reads TGCGCCAGCGGGGAAGGAGTTAGCACAGATACGCAGTATTTT. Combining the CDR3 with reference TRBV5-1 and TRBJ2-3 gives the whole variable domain KAGVTQTPRYLIKTRGQQVTLSCSPISGHRSVSWYQQTPGQGLQFLFEYFSETQRNKGNFPGRFSGRQFSNSRSEMNVSTLELGDSALYLCASGEGVSTDTQYFGPGTRLTVL.

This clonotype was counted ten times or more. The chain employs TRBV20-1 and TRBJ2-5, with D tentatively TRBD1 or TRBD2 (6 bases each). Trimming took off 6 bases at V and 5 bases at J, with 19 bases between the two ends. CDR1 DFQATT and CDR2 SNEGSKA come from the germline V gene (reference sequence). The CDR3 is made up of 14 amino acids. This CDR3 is CSASSSWGAETQYF. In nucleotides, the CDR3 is TGCAGTGCATCCTCATCATGGGGGGCGGAGACCCAGTACTTC.

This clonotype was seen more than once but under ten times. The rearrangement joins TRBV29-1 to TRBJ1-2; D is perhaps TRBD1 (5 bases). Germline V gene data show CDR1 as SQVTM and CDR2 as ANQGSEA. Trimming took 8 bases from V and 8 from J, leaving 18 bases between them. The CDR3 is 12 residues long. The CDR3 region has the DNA TGCAGCCAAACAAAGGGAGGGGACGGCTACACCTTC. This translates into CSQTKGGDGYTF.

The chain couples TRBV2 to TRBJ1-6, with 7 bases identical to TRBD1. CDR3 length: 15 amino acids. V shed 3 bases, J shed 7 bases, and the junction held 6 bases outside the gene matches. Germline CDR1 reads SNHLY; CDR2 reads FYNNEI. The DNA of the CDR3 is TGTGCCAGCAGTGAGCAGGGACAGAGGAATTCACCCCTCCACTTT. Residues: CASSEQGQRNSPLHF.

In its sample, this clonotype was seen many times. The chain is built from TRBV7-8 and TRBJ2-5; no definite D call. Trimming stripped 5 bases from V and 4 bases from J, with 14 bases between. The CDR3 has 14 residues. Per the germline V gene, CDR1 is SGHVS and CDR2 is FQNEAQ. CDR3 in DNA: TGTGCCAGCAGCCCCCGCCGGGCAACAGAGACCCAGTACTTC. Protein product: CASSPRRATETQYF.

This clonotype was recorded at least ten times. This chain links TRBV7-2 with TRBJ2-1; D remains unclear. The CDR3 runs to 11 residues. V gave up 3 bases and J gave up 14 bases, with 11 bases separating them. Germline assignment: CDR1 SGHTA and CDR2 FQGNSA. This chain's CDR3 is CASSFKTEKFF. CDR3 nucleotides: TGTGCCAGCAGCTTTAAAACAGAGAAGTTCTTC.

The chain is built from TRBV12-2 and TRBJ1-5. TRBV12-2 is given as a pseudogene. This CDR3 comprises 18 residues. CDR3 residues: CASRLGLGGSLDNQPQHF. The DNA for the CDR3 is TGTGCAAGTCGCTTAGGGTTAGGCGGCAGTTTGGACAATCAGCCCCAGCATTTT.

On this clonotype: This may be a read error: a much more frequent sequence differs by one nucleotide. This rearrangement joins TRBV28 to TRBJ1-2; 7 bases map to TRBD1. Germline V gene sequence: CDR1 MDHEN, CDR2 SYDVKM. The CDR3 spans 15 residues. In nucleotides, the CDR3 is TGTGTCAGCAGTTTTGGGGACAGCTCTTTCGGCGGCTACACCTTC. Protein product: CVSSFGDSSFGGYTF.

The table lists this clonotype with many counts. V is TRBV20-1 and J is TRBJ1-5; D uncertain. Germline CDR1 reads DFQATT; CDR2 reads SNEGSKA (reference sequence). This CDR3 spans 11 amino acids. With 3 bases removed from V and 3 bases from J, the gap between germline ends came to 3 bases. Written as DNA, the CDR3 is TGCAGTGCTAGTTCCAATCAGCCCCAGCATTTT. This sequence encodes CSASSNQPQHF.

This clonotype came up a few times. As DNA, the CDR3 is TGCGCCAGCAGCCTGGAGCGGATTAGCTCCTACAATGAGCAGTTCTTC. The encoded protein is CASSLERISSYNEQFF. The V and J genes are TRBV5-1 and TRBJ2-1, with a possible D match to TRBD2 (5 bases). The CDR3 totals 16 residues. V lost 4 bases to trimming and J lost 0 bases, with 14 bases between them. The germline V gene has CDR1 SGHRS and CDR2 YFSETQ. Drawing the rest from reference TRBV5-1 and TRBJ2-1, the complete variable domain is KAGVTQTPRYLIKTRGQQVTLSCSPISGHRSVSWYQQTPGQGLQFLFEYFSETQRNKGNFPGRFSGRQFSNSRSEMNVSTLELGDSALYLCASSLERISSYNEQFFGPGTRLTVL.

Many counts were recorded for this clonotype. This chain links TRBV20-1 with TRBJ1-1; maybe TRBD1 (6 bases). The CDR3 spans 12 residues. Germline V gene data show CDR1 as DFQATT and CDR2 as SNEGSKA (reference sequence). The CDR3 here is CSALGAKAEAFF. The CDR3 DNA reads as TGCAGCGCTCTGGGGGCGAAGGCTGAAGCTTTCTTT.

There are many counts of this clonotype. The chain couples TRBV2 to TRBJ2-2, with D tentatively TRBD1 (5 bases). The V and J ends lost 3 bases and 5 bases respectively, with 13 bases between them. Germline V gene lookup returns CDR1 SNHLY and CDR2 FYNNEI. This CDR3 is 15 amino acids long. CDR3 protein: CASSEQGVGTGELFF. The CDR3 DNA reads TGTGCCAGCAGTGAGCAAGGGGTAGGAACCGGGGAGCTGTTTTTT.

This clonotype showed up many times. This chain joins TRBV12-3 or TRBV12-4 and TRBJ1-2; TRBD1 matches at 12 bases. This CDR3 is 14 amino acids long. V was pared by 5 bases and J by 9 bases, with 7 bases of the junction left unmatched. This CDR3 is CASSLGTGGMSYTF. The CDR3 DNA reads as TGTGCCAGCAGTCTTGGGACAGGGGGCATGAGCTACACCTTC.

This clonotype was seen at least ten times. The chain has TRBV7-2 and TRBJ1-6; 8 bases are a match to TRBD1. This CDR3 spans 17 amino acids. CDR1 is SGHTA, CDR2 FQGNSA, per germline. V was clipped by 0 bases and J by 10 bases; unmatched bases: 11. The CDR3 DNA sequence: TGTGCCAGCAGCTTAGCCCGGACAGGGTCTAGGGGATCACCCCTCCACTTT. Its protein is CASSLARTGSRGSPLHF.

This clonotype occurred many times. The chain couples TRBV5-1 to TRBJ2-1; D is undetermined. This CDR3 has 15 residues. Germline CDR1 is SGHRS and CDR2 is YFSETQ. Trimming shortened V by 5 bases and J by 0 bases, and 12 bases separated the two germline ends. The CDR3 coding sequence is TGCGCCAGCAGTTATGACTGGAGCTCCTACAATGAGCAGTTCTTC. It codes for CASSYDWSSYNEQFF.

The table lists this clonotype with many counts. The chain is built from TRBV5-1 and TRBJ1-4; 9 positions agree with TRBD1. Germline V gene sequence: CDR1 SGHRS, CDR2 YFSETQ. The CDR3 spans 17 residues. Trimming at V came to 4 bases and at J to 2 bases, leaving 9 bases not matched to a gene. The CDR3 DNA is TGCGCCAGCAGCCCTGGACAGGGGAGAGAGACTAATGAAAAACTGTTTTTT. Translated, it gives CASSPGQGRETNEKLFF.

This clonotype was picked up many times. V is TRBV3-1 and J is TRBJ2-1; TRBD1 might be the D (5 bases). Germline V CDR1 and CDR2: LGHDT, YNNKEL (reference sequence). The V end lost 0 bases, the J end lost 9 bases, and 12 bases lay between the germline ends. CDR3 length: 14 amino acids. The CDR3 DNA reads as TGTGCCAGCAGCCAAGACAGGTCCACAGGTGAGCAGTTCTTC. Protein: CASSQDRSTGEQFF.

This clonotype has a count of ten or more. CDR3 sequence reads: CSARDVSTGRNQETQYF. CDR3 bases: TGCAGTGCTAGAGATGTTAGTACAGGGCGGAACCAAGAGACCCAGTACTTC. The chain couples TRBV20-1 to TRBJ2-5; the D gene is possibly TRBD1 (6 bases). The CDR3 runs to 17 residues. Trimming stripped 0 bases from V and 0 bases from J, with 17 bases between. The germline V gene has CDR1 DFQATT and CDR2 SNEGSKA (reference sequence).

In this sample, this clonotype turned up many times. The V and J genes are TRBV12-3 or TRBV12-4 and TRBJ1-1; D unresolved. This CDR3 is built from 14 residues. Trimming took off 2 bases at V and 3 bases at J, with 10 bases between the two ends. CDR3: CASSLRWSDTEAFF. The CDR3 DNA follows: TGTGCCAGCAGTTTACGTTGGTCTGACACTGAAGCTTTCTTT.

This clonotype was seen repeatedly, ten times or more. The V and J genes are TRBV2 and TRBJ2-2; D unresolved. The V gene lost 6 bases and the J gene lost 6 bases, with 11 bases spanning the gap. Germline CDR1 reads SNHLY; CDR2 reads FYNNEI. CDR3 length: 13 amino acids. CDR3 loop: CASSRAVAGELFF. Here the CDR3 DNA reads TGTGCCAGCAGCCGGGCCGTCGCCGGGGAGCTGTTTTTT. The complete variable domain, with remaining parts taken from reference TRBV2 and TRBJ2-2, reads EPEVTQTPSHQVTQMGQEVILRCVPISNHLYFYWYRQILGQKVEFLVSFYNNEISEKSEIFDDQFSVERPDGSNFTLKIRSTKLEDSAMYFCASSRAVAGELFFGEGSRLTVL.

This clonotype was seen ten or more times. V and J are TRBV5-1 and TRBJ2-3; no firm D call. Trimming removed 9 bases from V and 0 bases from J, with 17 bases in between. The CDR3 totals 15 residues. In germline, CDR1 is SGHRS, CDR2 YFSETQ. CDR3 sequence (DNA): TGCGCCACCAACTTTGGATCCGCTAGCACAGATACGCAGTATTTT. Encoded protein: CATNFGSASTDTQYF.

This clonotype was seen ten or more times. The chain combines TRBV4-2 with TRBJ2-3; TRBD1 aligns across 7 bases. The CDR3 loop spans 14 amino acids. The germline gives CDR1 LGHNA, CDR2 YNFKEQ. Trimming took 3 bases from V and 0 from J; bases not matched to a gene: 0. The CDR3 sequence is CASSQTGSTDTQYF. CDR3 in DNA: TGTGCCAGCAGCCAGACAGGGAGCACAGATACGCAGTATTTT.

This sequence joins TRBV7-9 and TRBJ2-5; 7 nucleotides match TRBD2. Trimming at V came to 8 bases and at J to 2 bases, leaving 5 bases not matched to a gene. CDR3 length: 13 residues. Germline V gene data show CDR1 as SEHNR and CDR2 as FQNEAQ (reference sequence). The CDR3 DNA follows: TGTGCCAGCTTCGTCGGGGGGCAAGAGACCCAGTACTTC. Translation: CASFVGGQETQYF.

The CDR3 nucleotides are TGTGCCAGCAGTTTTAGGACGACTAATGAAAAACTGTTTTTT. Translation: CASSFRTTNEKLFF. This chain links TRBV12-3 or TRBV12-4 with TRBJ1-4; no reliable D call. V was trimmed by 3 bases and J by 2 bases, leaving 7 bases between them. This CDR3 spans 14 amino acids.

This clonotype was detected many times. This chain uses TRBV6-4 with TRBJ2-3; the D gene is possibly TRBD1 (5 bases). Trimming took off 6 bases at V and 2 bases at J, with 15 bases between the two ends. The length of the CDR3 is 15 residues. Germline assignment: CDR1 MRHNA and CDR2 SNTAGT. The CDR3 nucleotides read TGTGCCAGCAGAACGTCAGGGATAGTCACAGATACGCAGTATTTT. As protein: CASRTSGIVTDTQYF.

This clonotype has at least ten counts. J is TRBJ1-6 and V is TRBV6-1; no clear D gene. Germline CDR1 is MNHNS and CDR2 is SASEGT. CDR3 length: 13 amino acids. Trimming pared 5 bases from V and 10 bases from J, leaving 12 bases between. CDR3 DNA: TGTGCCAGCAGTCCGCTAGCGGGCTCACCCCTCCACTTT. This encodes CASSPLAGSPLHF.

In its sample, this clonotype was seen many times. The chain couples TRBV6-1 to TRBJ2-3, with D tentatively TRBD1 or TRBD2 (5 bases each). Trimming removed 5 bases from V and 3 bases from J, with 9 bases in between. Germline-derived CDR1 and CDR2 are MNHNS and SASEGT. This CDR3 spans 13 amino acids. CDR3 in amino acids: CASSTGATDTQYF. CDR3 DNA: TGTGCCAGCAGTACCGGGGCAACAGATACGCAGTATTTT.